The T cell receptor (beta chain) described here comes from a study of naive and memory T cell subsets. General study findings and limits: Potentially, T cell activation and differentiation skew this RNA-based measurement.

Details on this clonotype: Its antigen is as yet unknown.

An oligonucleotide containing a UMI was ligated to the 3' end of TCR cDNA. Whole-blood samples were more than 2 ml of peripheral blood from healthy adult volunteers. Cells were not sorted; total RNA input targeted about 1 to 1000 ng. Four PCR rounds used nested alpha and beta constant region primers plus the SP2 primer. Reverse transcription of blood and skin TCR RNA was primed at alpha and beta constant regions. TCRdb processed the 5' RACE reads anew with MiXCR; each CDR3 protein has one entry. The profile shows approximately 32,000 distinct CDR3 sequences, 16% of them singletons. Germline CDR1 is SGHRS and CDR2 is YFSETQ. Trimming removed 4 bases at V and 2 bases at J, with 10 bases between. The CDR3 loop spans 13 amino acids.

This sequence was found in a female donor in good health. The rearrangement uses TRBV5-1 and TRBJ2-7, with TRBD1 as a possible D gene (7 bases). The CDR3 bases are TGCGCCAGCAGCGGAGGGACAGCCTACGAGCAGTACTTC. It codes for CASSGGTAYEQYF.